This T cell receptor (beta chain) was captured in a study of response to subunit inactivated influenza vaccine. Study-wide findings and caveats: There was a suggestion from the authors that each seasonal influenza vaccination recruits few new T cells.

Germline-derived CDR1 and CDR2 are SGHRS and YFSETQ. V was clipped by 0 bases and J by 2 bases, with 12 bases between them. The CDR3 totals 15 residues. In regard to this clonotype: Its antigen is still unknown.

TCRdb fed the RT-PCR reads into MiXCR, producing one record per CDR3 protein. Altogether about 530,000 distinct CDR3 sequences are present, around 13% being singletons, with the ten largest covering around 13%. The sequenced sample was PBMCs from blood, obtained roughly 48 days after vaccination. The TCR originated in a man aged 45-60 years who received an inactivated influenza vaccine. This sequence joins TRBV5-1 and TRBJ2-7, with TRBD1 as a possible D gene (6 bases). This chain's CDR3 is CASSLGDTRTYEQYF. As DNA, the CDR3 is TGCGCCAGCAGCTTGGGGGACACCCGGACCTACGAGCAGTACTTC.